What follows are 27 T cell receptor beta chains derived from one specimen sequenced in a study of OX40 agonist ivuxolimab in advanced cancers. TCRdb's table, derived via immunoSEQ multiplex PCR, lists solely in-frame clones and lacks some. Of 75,000 to 100,000 clones listed, roughly 80% are singletons. Specimen: CD4+ or CD8+ T cells sorted from blood, collected in a trial of the OX40 agonist ivuxolimab. The receptors were gathered from an adult with an advanced solid tumor such as melanoma, head and neck, liver or kidney cancer.

V gene TRBV1 combines with J gene TRBJ1-1; the table's D gene call, TRBD1, was not cross checked with the DNA. TRBV1 has pseudogene status. This CDR3 contains 17 residues. The CDR3 DNA follows: TGCACCAGCAGCCAAGGTAAAGGAAAGGACACCAACACTGAAGCTTTCTTT. This sequence encodes CTSSQGKGKDTNTEAFF.

This chain connects TRBV15 to TRBJ2-4, with D unresolved. Trimming took off 8 bases at V and 2 bases at J, with 16 bases between the two ends. The CDR3 runs to 15 residues. Germline V CDR1 and CDR2: LNHNV, YYDKDF (reference sequence). The CDR3 bases are TGTGCCACCGAGGCCGGTAGGCTATCCAAAAACATTCAGTACTTC. This encodes CATEAGRLSKNIQYF.

The chain links TRBV6-1 to TRBJ2-7; tentatively, D is TRBD2 (7 bases). In germline, CDR1 is MNHNS, CDR2 SASEGT. Trimming removed 7 bases at V and 5 bases at J, with 18 bases between. The CDR3 extends over 14 amino acids. In DNA form, the CDR3 reads TGTGCCAGCACCCCAACGGGGGGCCGGGACGAGCAGTACTTC. Translated, it gives CASTPTGGRDEQYF.

This clone came up once. The V and J genes are TRBV10-1 and TRBJ2-1, with 7 bases identical to TRBD2. Germline CDR1 and CDR2: WNHNN and SYGVQD (reference sequence). The ends lost 7 bases at V and 6 bases at J; junction bases unmatched: 9. The CDR3 is made up of 14 amino acids. The CDR3 protein is CASTPLRGSNEQFF. Written as DNA, the CDR3 is TGCGCCAGCACTCCCCTTCGCGGGAGCAATGAGCAGTTCTTC.

This clone was seen a few times. Other DNA sequences of this sample code for an identical CDR3. The rearrangement joins TRBV20-1 to TRBJ1-1; D not certain. Germline CDR1 DFQATT, CDR2 SNEGSKA (reference sequence). The CDR3 contains 11 residues. V lost 5 bases and J 2 bases, leaving 6 bases between the germline ends. The CDR3 protein is CSARLNTEAFF. In nucleotides, the CDR3 is TGCAGTGCTCGGTTAAACACTGAAGCTTTCTTT.

The chain has TRBV2 and TRBJ2-1; D remains unclear. The germline V gene encodes CDR1 SNHLY and CDR2 FYNNEI. The ends were cut back, 7 bases at V and 6 bases at J, with 7 bases in the middle. The CDR3 covers 11 residues. The CDR3 sequence: CASTDLNEQFF. The CDR3 bases are TGTGCCAGCACAGACCTCAATGAGCAGTTCTTC.

The chain carries TRBV5-6 and TRBJ2-2; the D call may be TRBD1 or TRBD2 (6 bases each). Germline V gives CDR1 SGHDT, CDR2 YYEEEE. The V and J ends lost 3 bases and 7 bases respectively, with 16 bases between them. The length of the CDR3 is 15 residues. CDR3 bases: TGTGCCAGCAGCTCACAGGGAGGTTTACGCGGGGAGCTGTTTTTT. Translation: CASSSQGGLRGELFF. Full variable domain (outside the CDR3, taken from reference TRBV5-6 and TRBJ2-2): DAGVTQSPTHLIKTRGQQVTLRCSPKSGHDTVSWYQQALGQGPQFIFQYYEEEERQRGNFPDRFSGHQFPNYSSELNVNALLLGDSALYLCASSSQGGLRGELFFGEGSRLTVL.

The chain couples TRBV6-4 to TRBJ1-1; TRBD1 is a possible D gene (5 bases). Germline loops: CDR1 MRHNA, CDR2 SNTAGT. The CDR3 runs to 14 residues. V dropped 0 bases and J dropped 6 bases, with 11 bases sitting between them. This CDR3 is CASSDSVGAAEAFF. The CDR3, as DNA: TGTGCCAGCAGTGACTCCGTTGGGGCCGCTGAAGCTTTCTTT.

The chain employs TRBV27 and TRBJ2-3; D remains ambiguous. The CDR3 consists of 13 residues. The V and J ends lost 6 bases and 0 bases respectively, with 7 bases between them. CDR1 MNHEY and CDR2 SMNVEV come from the germline V gene (reference sequence). The CDR3 DNA sequence: TGTGCCAGCAGGATAGTTAGCACAGATACGCAGTATTTT. Translated, it gives CASRIVSTDTQYF.

The chain links TRBV12-1 to TRBJ2-7; the D segment call TRBD2 is taken from the table without a DNA check. The J call is in doubt because the DNA end fits TRBJ2-5 better. TRBV12-1 corresponds to a pseudogene. The CDR3 has 17 amino acids. CDR3 coding DNA: TGTGCCAGCAGTGACACTAGCTGGATCACCGTCGACGAGACCCAGTACTTC. It translates to CASSDTSWITVDETQYF.

This clone was observed a handful of times. J is TRBJ1-3 and V is TRBV19, with unresolved D. CDR1 and CDR2 from the germline V gene are LNHDA and SQIVND (reference sequence). The CDR3 totals 18 residues. With 1 base removed from V and 4 bases from J, the gap between germline ends came to 20 bases. CDR3 residues: CASSIGAGRRIPGNTIYF. CDR3 bases: TGTGCCAGTAGTATAGGGGCAGGACGGCGAATCCCCGGAAACACCATATATTTT.

The genes are TRBV7-2 and TRBJ2-7; D not certain. V lost 1 base, J lost 2 bases, and 9 bases lay in between. From germline, CDR1 is SGHTA and CDR2 FQGNSA. The CDR3 is 14 residues long. CDR3 in DNA: TGTGCCAGCAGCTTAGTTGCACGCACCTACGAGCAGTACTTC. Amino acids: CASSLVARTYEQYF. The full variable domain, completed using reference TRBV7-2 and TRBJ2-7, is GAGVSQSPSNKVTEKGKDVELRCDPISGHTALYWYRQSLGQGLEFLIYFQGNSAPDKSGLPSDRFSAERTGGSVSTLTIQRTQQEDSAVYLCASSLVARTYEQYFGPGTRLTVT.

CDR3: CASSESTGYTF. The DNA for the CDR3 is TGTGCCAGCAGTGAATCCACCGGCTACACCTTC. The chain uses TRBV2 and TRBJ1-2, with unresolved D. Germline V CDR1 and CDR2: SNHLY, FYNNEI. Trimming left V 2 bases short and J 8 bases short, with 6 bases between. The CDR3 covers 11 residues.

This clone was counted between two and nine times. The chain uses TRBV27 and TRBJ2-7; TRBD2 aligns across 13 bases. Trimming cost V 6 bases and J 2 bases; bases outside gene matches: 4. Per the germline V gene, CDR1 is MNHEY and CDR2 is SMNVEV (reference sequence). The CDR3 consists of 15 residues. The CDR3 DNA is TGTGCCAGCAGATTACTAGCGGGAGGGGCCTACGAGCAGTACTTC. Amino acids: CASRLLAGGAYEQYF.

The chain carries TRBV5-1 and TRBJ1-2; D is unclear. V was shortened by 4 bases and J by 7 bases, with 17 bases between the two germline ends. Germline CDR1 is SGHRS and CDR2 is YFSETQ. The CDR3 is made up of 14 amino acids. For the CDR3, the DNA is TGCGCCAGCAGCGGACGGACGGACGGCAGTGGCTACACCTTC. This sequence encodes CASSGRTDGSGYTF. Looking up the rest from reference TRBV5-1 and TRBJ1-2 gives the full variable domain: KAGVTQTPRYLIKTRGQQVTLSCSPISGHRSVSWYQQTPGQGLQFLFEYFSETQRNKGNFPGRFSGRQFSNSRSEMNVSTLELGDSALYLCASSGRTDGSGYTFGSGTRLTVV.

The chain employs TRBV7-9 and TRBJ1-5; 7 bases agree with TRBD1. The CDR3 loop spans 13 amino acids. Germline loops: CDR1 SEHNR, CDR2 FQNEAQ (reference sequence). J gave up 7 bases and V 6 bases, and 6 bases lay outside the gene matches. The CDR3 DNA reads TGTGCCAGCAGTTTTACAGGGGCCCAGCCCCAGCATTTT. Amino acids: CASSFTGAQPQHF.

This chain uses TRBV29-1 with TRBJ1-4; D gene unclear. The V end lost 6 bases, the J end lost 8 bases, and 16 bases lay between the germline ends. The CDR3 consists of 13 residues. Germline V gene data show CDR1 as SQVTM and CDR2 as ANQGSEA. The CDR3 DNA reads as TGCAGCGTCTTCCTTAGGGATCGAGAAAAACTGTTTTTT. Its protein is CSVFLRDREKLFF.

The chain has TRBV15 and TRBJ2-4, with unresolved D. Trimming took off 1 base at V and 3 bases at J, with 10 bases between the two ends. Germline loops: CDR1 LNHNV, CDR2 YYDKDF (reference sequence). The CDR3 totals 15 residues. CDR3 nucleotides: TGTGCCACCAGCAGAGTCCGATCAGACAAAAACATTCAGTACTTC. It translates to CATSRVRSDKNIQYF. Complete variable domain (other parts from reference TRBV15 and TRBJ2-4): DAMVIQNPRYQVTQFGKPVTLSCSQTLNHNVMYWYQQKSSQAPKLLFHYYDKDFNNEADTPDNFQSRRPNTSFCFLDIRSPGLGDTAMYLCATSRVRSDKNIQYFGAGTRLSVL.

This rearrangement joins TRBV2 to TRBJ1-1; D possibly corresponds to TRBD1 (5 bases). The V gene's germline CDR1 is SNHLY and CDR2 FYNNEI. This CDR3 comprises 15 residues. The V and J ends lost 5 bases and 0 bases respectively, with 13 bases between them. The CDR3, as DNA: TGTGCCAGCAGTCACGAGACAGCCATGAACACTGAAGCTTTCTTT. Amino acids: CASSHETAMNTEAFF.

The rearrangement joins TRBV7-9 to TRBJ2-7, with D perhaps TRBD2 (6 bases). CDR3 length equals 14 residues. The germline gives CDR1 SEHNR, CDR2 FQNEAQ (reference sequence). The germline V and J ends were trimmed by 4 bases and 5 bases, with 15 bases remaining between them. This chain's CDR3 is CASSSRRGRNEQYF. The CDR3 DNA reads TGTGCCAGCAGCTCCCGGCGGGGACGTAACGAGCAGTACTTC.

The gene calls are TRBV7-2 and TRBJ2-3; 13 positions agree with TRBD2. The J segment lost 4 bases and the V segment lost 5 bases, leaving 9 bases of the junction unmatched. This CDR3 comprises 17 residues. Germline CDR1 SGHTA, CDR2 FQGNSA. CDR3 DNA: TGTGCCAGCAGCCCATTCGGACTAGCGGGAGTGGCAGATACGCAGTATTTT. It yields the protein CASSPFGLAGVADTQYF. Drawing the rest from reference TRBV7-2 and TRBJ2-3, the complete variable domain is GAGVSQSPSNKVTEKGKDVELRCDPISGHTALYWYRQSLGQGLEFLIYFQGNSAPDKSGLPSDRFSAERTGGSVSTLTIQRTQQEDSAVYLCASSPFGLAGVADTQYFGPGTRLTVL.

This clone was recorded once. The chain has TRBV4-1 and TRBJ1-1; D possibly corresponds to TRBD1 (5 bases). The CDR3 runs 14 residues. Germline CDR1 and CDR2: MGHRA and YSYEKL. V was pared by 0 bases and J by 4 bases, with 9 bases between. The chain's CDR3 is CASSQDRVGTEAFF. The CDR3 bases are TGCGCCAGCAGCCAAGACAGGGTGGGCACTGAAGCTTTCTTT.

The chain is built from TRBV7-2 and TRBJ2-7; 14 nucleotides line up with TRBD2. V was pared by 2 bases and J by 4 bases, with 4 bases of the junction left unmatched. Germline values: CDR1 SGHTA, CDR2 FQGNSA. The CDR3 is made up of 16 amino acids. The CDR3 nucleotides read TGTGCCAGCAGCTTATCAGGACTAGCGGGAGGATACGAGCAGTACTTC. This translates into CASSLSGLAGGYEQYF.

The count of this clone is one. The V gene is TRBV5-1, the J gene TRBJ2-5, with 8 positions matching TRBD1. Germline values: CDR1 SGHRS, CDR2 YFSETQ. This CDR3 contains 16 residues. Unmatched junction bases numbered 7, after V lost 3 bases and J lost 0 bases. The DNA of the CDR3 is TGCGCCAGCAGCTACGGACAGGGCCCGAACCAAGAGACCCAGTACTTC. This sequence encodes CASSYGQGPNQETQYF.

The genes are TRBV15 and TRBJ1-5; TRBD1 agrees at 12 bases. This CDR3 has 17 amino acids. The V gene end was trimmed by 5 bases and the J gene end by 2 bases; junction bases not matched to a gene: 7. CDR1 is LNHNV, CDR2 YYDKDF, per germline (reference sequence). The CDR3 is CATSSGTGGVGNQPQHF. The CDR3 region has the DNA TGTGCCACCAGCTCCGGGACAGGGGGCGTCGGCAATCAGCCCCAGCATTTT. Full variable domain (missing parts from reference TRBV15 and TRBJ1-5): DAMVIQNPRYQVTQFGKPVTLSCSQTLNHNVMYWYQQKSSQAPKLLFHYYDKDFNNEADTPDNFQSRRPNTSFCFLDIRSPGLGDTAMYLCATSSGTGGVGNQPQHFGDGTRLSIL.

The chain links TRBV6-5 to TRBJ2-5; D possibly corresponds to TRBD1 (6 bases). Per germline, CDR1 MNHEY and CDR2 SVGAGI. Trimming took off 5 bases at V and 5 bases at J, with 15 bases between the two ends. This CDR3 spans 14 amino acids. This chain's CDR3 is CASSRGGNGETQYF. The DNA of the CDR3 is TGTGCCAGCAGTAGAGGGGGAAACGGGGAGACCCAGTACTTC.

Written as DNA, the CDR3 is TGTGTCCTCCGGGACAGGGACGGGAAGGGTTCACCCCTCCACTTT. This codes for CVLRDRDGKGSPLHF. The J gene is TRBJ1-6, the V gene TRBV19; 9 bases map to TRBD1. CDR1 is LNHDA and CDR2 is SQIVND in the germline V gene (reference sequence). CDR3 size: 15 residues.